Included here is one T cell receptor beta chain sequence, with context. Its target is unknown. TCRbeta library preparation incorporated unique molecular identifiers. TCRdb independently ran MiXCR on the PCR reads; one entry per CDR3 protein. In the table there are 550,000 to 600,000 distinct CDR3 sequences, more than 20% of which are singletons. This sample is part of a study of T-cell reconstitution after alpha-beta-depleted transplantation in children. Study-wide results and caveats: Recipient T cells and thymic progenitors that survived were the source of the high TCRbeta diversity seen at day 60 in some patients. At around two months after transplant, the alpha-beta T cells were reportedly derived from several hundred expanded clones that came from non-depleted graft cells. One year post-transplant, T-cell counts and diversity were largely derived from T cells produced anew.

With 4 bases clipped from V and 5 bases from J, the junction kept 14 bases outside the gene matches. The germline gives CDR1 LGHNA, CDR2 YSLEER. CDR3 length equals 16 residues. This specimen was PBMCs, mostly from graft donor cells, taken 360 days after TCRalphabeta/CD19-depleted stem cell transplant. The sequence was obtained from a boy in the first two years of life who had a stem cell transplant for acute myeloid leukemia, so the T cells may come from the graft donor. The chain employs TRBV4-3 and TRBJ2-7; 7 nucleotides agree with TRBD1. This CDR3 reads CASSLGGQPAVDEQYF. CDR3 coding DNA: TGCGCCAGCAGCCTAGGGGGACAGCCGGCAGTGGACGAGCAGTACTTC.